This T cell receptor (beta chain) was profiled in a study of PD-L1 blockade in urothelial cancer. About the study: Each participant's history included 0 to 3 prior chemotherapy regimens. Analyses used blood from 3 weeks (second dose) and 6 weeks after treatment start.

Patients' urothelial carcinoma was locally advanced or metastatic. Patients yielded 1 to 8 samples each, pretreatment and on-treatment. The protocol was immunoSEQ multiplex PCR, while the TCRdb copy is restricted to in-frame clones and leaves out a portion. The sample lists tens of thousands of clones; 87% were seen once. Trimming removed 9 bases from V and 4 bases from J, with 21 bases in between. Per the germline V gene, CDR1 is LGHNT and CDR2 is FRNRAP. The CDR3 has 15 amino acids. The J gene is TRBJ2-5, the V gene TRBV12-5, with unresolved D. The sequenced sample was PBMCs, obtained around atezolizumab (anti-PD-L1) treatment. The sequence derives from a man aged 55 to 70 with urothelial cancer. The CDR3 DNA is TGTGCTAGGTCTCGTTACCAGCGATTGGCAGAGACCCAGTACTTC. It is translated as CARSRYQRLAETQYF.